These T cell receptor beta chains were read from a single sample in a study of neurological immune-mediated disorders. TCRdb recomputed calls from the 5' RACE reads with MiXCR, one row per CDR3 protein. The data show about 21,000 distinct CDR3 sequences, 5% to 7% seen once. Sequenced: CD8+ T cells from blood. These receptors were obtained from a young man in good health. The CDR3 runs from the conserved cysteine through the conserved F or W. A D gene is named only where the DNA matches it firmly. Size is stated for part of the rows, as once, few or many counts, or as a class when the clone is expanded.

j_call d_call clone_size v_call cdr3_nt cdr3_aa
TRBJ1-1 NA many TRBV19 TGTGCCAGTGGGTCTCAACCAGAAGCTTTCTTT CASGSQPEAFF
TRBJ2-1 NA many TRBV6-5 TGTGCCAGCAAATTTAGTGGGGGCAATGAGCAGTTCTTC CASKFSGGNEQFF
TRBJ1-2 TRBD1 many TRBV29-1 TGCAGCGTTGAAGGTGGGACAGGGGCCCGCATCGACTATGGCTACACCTTC CSVEGGTGARIDYGYTF
TRBJ2-1 NA many TRBV7-3 TGTGCCAGCTCTCAAGACACCAGCTCCTACAATGAGCAGTTCTTC CASSQDTSSYNEQFF
TRBJ2-3 TRBD2 few TRBV5-5 TGTGCCAGCAGCTTGGAGGCTAGCGGGGGCACAGATACGCAGTATTTT CASSLEASGGTDTQYF
TRBJ2-5 NA many TRBV9 TGTGCCAGCAGCCCGGCGTTAGGCGTGACGGCCCAGTACTTC CASSPALGVTAQYF
TRBJ1-1 NA many TRBV6-4 TGTGCCAGCAGTGACAGCCGGGCCGGGAACACTGAAGCTTTCTTT CASSDSRAGNTEAFF
TRBJ2-7 NA many TRBV5-1 TGCGCCAGCAGCTTTGAGCCTGTCTACGAGCAGTACTTC CASSFEPVYEQYF
TRBJ1-1 NA many TRBV5-1 TGCGCCAGCAGCTACAGCCAGGGAATGGCCACTGAAGCTTTCTTT CASSYSQGMATEAFF
TRBJ2-7 TRBD1 many TRBV7-8 TGTGCCAGCAGCTTATCGGGACAGGTTACCTACGAGCAGTACTTC CASSLSGQVTYEQYF
TRBJ2-2 TRBD2 many TRBV10-2 TGCGCCAGCAGTGGTAAAGCGGGGAATACCGGGGAGCTGTTTTTT CASSGKAGNTGELFF
TRBJ1-4 NA many TRBV6-5 TGTGCCAGCAGTTACGGGAAGGGAACGGAAAAACTGTTTTTT CASSYGKGTEKLFF
TRBJ2-1 NA many TRBV7-8 TGTGCCAGCAGCCATAGTCCCGGGACACTATACAATGAGCAGTTCTTC CASSHSPGTLYNEQFF
TRBJ2-1 TRBD1 many TRBV20-1 TGCAGTGCCCCGGGACAGATAATCTACAATGAGCAGTTCTTC CSAPGQIIYNEQFF
TRBJ2-3 NA many TRBV21-1 TGTGCCAGCAGCAAAGCAATCGGAACCAGCGGGGGACAATCCACAGATACGCAGTATTTT CASSKAIGTSGGQSTDTQYF
TRBJ2-7 NA NA TRBV12-3/TRBV12-4 TGTCCCAGCAGCCCTCGGGTGACTGGGCAGTACTTC CPSSPRVTGQYF
TRBJ2-3 NA many TRBV7-9 TGTGCCAGCAGCGACCCCCCAGATACGCAGTATTTT CASSDPPDTQYF
TRBJ2-3 NA NA TRBV7-9 TGTGCCAGCAGCTTGCGTCAGGATACGCAGTATTTT CASSLRQDTQYF
TRBJ2-1 NA many TRBV14 TGTGCCAGCAGCCAACCCGGGACCAGGGGCAATGAGCAGTTCTTC CASSQPGTRGNEQFF
TRBJ2-2 TRBD2 many TRBV12-3/TRBV12-4 TGTGCCAGCAGTTTACCCAGTCTACTAGCGGGGTTGGGGGAGCTGTTTTTT CASSLPSLLAGLGELFF
TRBJ2-3 TRBD1 many TRBV19 TGTGCCAGTAGTGACCCGGGACAGGGATCGACAGATACGCAGTATTTT CASSDPGQGSTDTQYF
TRBJ2-2 NA many TRBV6-5 TGTGCCAGCACCATTGCGCGGGGTGCCGGGGAGCTGTTTTTT CASTIARGAGELFF
TRBJ1-2 NA many TRBV7-9 TGTGCCAGCAGCTTAGGGGGCGCTTATGGCTACACCTTC CASSLGGAYGYTF
TRBJ2-1 TRBD1 many TRBV7-9 TGTGCCAGCAGTACAGGGGTAGGGGCGTACAATGAGCAGTTCTTC CASSTGVGAYNEQFF
TRBJ2-7 TRBD1 many TRBV4-1 TGCGCCAGCAGCCATATCACAGGGGACTACGAGCAGTACTTC CASSHITGDYEQYF
TRBJ2-1 NA many TRBV27 TGTGCCAGCCTGCCTACAGCCTCTTTGGCAAACAATGAGCAGTTCTTC CASLPTASLANNEQFF
TRBJ1-5 NA many TRBV7-8 TGTGCCAGCAGCTTGGGGCAGGTCAACAATCAGCCCCAGCATTTT CASSLGQVNNQPQHF
TRBJ2-1 NA many TRBV7-8 TGTGCCAGCCAGCTTAAGATGGTGGGGACACTGAGCGATGAGCAGTTCTTC CASQLKMVGTLSDEQFF
TRBJ1-3 NA many TRBV7-9 TGTGCCAGCAGCGCTGCGACCGGGGCAGGGGGAAACACCATATATTTT CASSAATGAGGNTIYF
TRBJ1-1 NA many TRBV30 TGTGCCTGGACCAATGGGATGGTTGGTTCTGAAGCTTTCTTT CAWTNGMVGSEAFF
TRBJ1-2 TRBD1 many TRBV27 TGTGCCAGTTGGGACAGGGGACTGAACTATGGCTACACCTTC CASWDRGLNYGYTF
TRBJ1-2 NA many TRBV5-1 TGCGCCAGCACCTCAGGGGACTATGGCTACACCTTC CASTSGDYGYTF
TRBJ1-5 NA many TRBV6-6 TGTGCCAGCAGCACGGGAGGCGGGGTGCAGCATTTT CASSTGGGVQHF
TRBJ1-2 NA many TRBV27 TGTGCCAGCAGTACTAGGGGAACTAACTATGGCTACACCTTC CASSTRGTNYGYTF
TRBJ1-2 TRBD1 many TRBV7-9 TGTGCCAGCAACAAAAGGGGACAGGCGGATGGCTACACCTTC CASNKRGQADGYTF
TRBJ1-2 TRBD1 many TRBV29-1 TGCAGCGTCTATACAGGGGGTGATCGAAATGGCTACACCTTC CSVYTGGDRNGYTF
TRBJ2-7 NA many TRBV27 TGTGCCAGCAGTTCCCCTAAATCGACAGGATCCTACGAGCAGTACTTC CASSSPKSTGSYEQYF
TRBJ2-1 TRBD1 many TRBV15 TGTGCCACCAGCACCGAGGGGACAGATTTTGAGCAGTTCTTC CATSTEGTDFEQFF
TRBJ2-3 TRBD1 many TRBV5-6 TGTGCCAGCAGCTTGGGCGGGACAGGGTACACAGATACGCAGTATTTT CASSLGGTGYTDTQYF
TRBJ2-7 NA many TRBV5-1 TGCGCCAGCAGCTTGACAGGGCCCTACGAGCAGTACTTC CASSLTGPYEQYF